This T cell receptor beta chain stems from a study of beta chain features in type 1 diabetes. Expressed TCRB transcripts were sequenced, since all the RNA that had been isolated was reverse transcribed. Naive, central memory and regulatory T cell samples produced a mean of approximately 4 million reads. Repertoires were generated with immunoSEQ multiplex PCR, while TCRdb's copy carries only in-frame clones and drops some. The profile shows hundreds of thousands of clones, 15% to 18% of them singletons. Study results and limitations: The study found fewer insertions and more deletions at VDJ junctions in type 1 diabetes patients. The study found that naive, central memory and Treg TCRB repertoires appeared more similar in patients than in healthy donors. The question left open here concerned HLA type influencing TCRB rearrangement.

As regards this clone: Antigen specificity is unknown.

Germline V gene lookup returns CDR1 MDHEN and CDR2 SYDVKM. CDR3 length: 15 amino acids. Between the trimmed V and J ends, which lost 5 bases and 0 bases, there was a span of 13 bases. The sequence came from a man aged 18 to 29 in good health. J is TRBJ1-1 and V is TRBV28, with a tentative D call TRBD1 (6 bases). Sequencing input: naive CD4+ T cells from blood. Here the CDR3 reads CASSKGQLMNTEAFF. CDR3 nucleotides: TGTGCCAGCAGTAAAGGACAGCTCATGAACACTGAAGCTTTCTTT.